These T cell receptor beta chains were read from a single sample in a study of spatial heterogeneity in lung cancer. TCRdb reanalysed the 5' RACE reads using MiXCR and keeps one entry per CDR3 protein. Here the sample spans 9,500 to 10,000 distinct CDR3 sequences, roughly 6% being singletons. The specimen was lung tumor tissue, collected at surgery. These receptors originate from a male donor with early-stage non-small cell lung cancer. Each CDR3 is given with its conserved first and last residue.

V | CDR3
TRBV28 | CASSGTRADRVYGYTF
TRBV12-3/TRBV12-4 | CASSFLPEVNEQYF
TRBV20-1 | CSGRAGYGYTF
TRBV15 | CATSSWTGGFDTQYF
TRBV5-1 | CASSLESNLNTEAFF
TRBV12-3/TRBV12-4 | CASSFEDPSYGYTF
TRBV9 | CASDRGVNSPLHF
TRBV13 | CASSSLQGREQFF
TRBV4-1 | CASSPHWGGGNQPQHF
TRBV11-3 | CASSLVGGSGYNEQFF
TRBV14 | CASSQLSGRLTSYEQYF
TRBV10-3 | CAISEAGGPGQETQYF
TRBV12-3/TRBV12-4 | CASSPGQGADYGYTF
TRBV25-1 | CASSETGGSPLHF
TRBV20-1 | CSASRGDRLYNEQFF
TRBV2 | CASSEGWGISGTDTQYF
TRBV6-6 | CASSEQGDYGYTF
TRBV7-2 | CASSLVSQGFSGANVLTF
TRBV27 | CASSLKGNTEAFF
TRBV7-2 | CASSLDPGSGYTF
TRBV7-2 | CASSLGDSYTEAFF
TRBV6-5 | CASRGTGGSYEQYF
TRBV6-2/TRBV6-3 | CASSYSMGGGSSYNEQFF
TRBV6-1 | CASSADRGDTEAFF
TRBV11-2 | CASSFSGGFSNQPQHF
TRBV6-1 | CASRGPGQHNQPQHF
TRBV7-2 | CASSLGGSSNQPQHF
TRBV5-1 | CASSLEQGRHIQYF
TRBV19 | CASSIVGPPSYNEQFF
TRBV20-1 | CSAPPPLAKNIQYF
TRBV5-1 | CASSYDRVNSPLHF
TRBV5-1 | CASSLALGQGIEKLFF
TRBV27 | CASSFAGRTNTEAFF
TRBV7-2 | CASSLAGTPGPAQYF
TRBV2 | CASRGTVANTGELFF
TRBV5-6 | CASSLAGGGIGYTF
TRBV9 | CASSVSGRMDEQYF
TRBV11-2 | CASSLDMSDEQYF
TRBV11-3 | CASSLIAPFF
TRBV27 | CASSSRLGQPQHF
TRBV7-6 | CASAHNSPLHF
TRBV6-2/TRBV6-3 | CASSYAGTSGRGNEQFF
TRBV20-1 | CSAMDSSYGYTF
TRBV7-8 | CASSSTSGRYGEQFF
TRBV20-1 | CSARAPPAFF